Below, one TCR beta chain is given with its context. Some clones are missing from TCRdb's copy, which holds only in-frame ones; the method was immunoSEQ multiplex PCR. In the table there are roughly 250,000 clones, under 95% of which are singletons. This sample is part of a study of blood T cell repertoires in COVID-19. Study details: COVID-19 samples collected from the United States, Italy and Spain covered acute and convalescent phases.

Germline CDR1 LNHNV, CDR2 YYDKDF (reference sequence). V was clipped by 3 bases and J by 1 base, with 13 bases between them. The length of the CDR3 is 16 residues. The rearrangement joins TRBV15 to TRBJ2-1; weak D call: TRBD2 (6 bases). What was sequenced was PBMCs or T cells enriched from blood (not recorded which). This clonotype originated in a woman younger than 35 who had recovered from COVID-19. The CDR3 nucleotides are TGTGCCACCAGCAGTGCGCTGGGGGGTTCCTACAATGAGCAGTTCTTC. Protein sequence: CATSSALGGSYNEQFF.